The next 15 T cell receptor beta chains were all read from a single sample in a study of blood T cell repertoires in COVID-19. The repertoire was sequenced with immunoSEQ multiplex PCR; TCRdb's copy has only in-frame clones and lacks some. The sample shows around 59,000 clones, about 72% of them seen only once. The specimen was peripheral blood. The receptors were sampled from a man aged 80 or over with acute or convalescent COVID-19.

The CDR3 loop reads CASSESLGGSSYEQYF. In DNA form, the CDR3 reads TGTGCCAGCAGTGAATCTCTTGGGGGGTCCTCCTACGAGCAGTACTTC. The rearrangement links TRBV25-1 to TRBJ2-7; possible D gene TRBD2, 6 bases. The CDR3 runs to 16 residues. The V gene lost 1 base and the J gene lost 0 bases, with 13 bases spanning the gap. CDR1 and CDR2 from the germline V gene are MGHDK and SYGVNS.

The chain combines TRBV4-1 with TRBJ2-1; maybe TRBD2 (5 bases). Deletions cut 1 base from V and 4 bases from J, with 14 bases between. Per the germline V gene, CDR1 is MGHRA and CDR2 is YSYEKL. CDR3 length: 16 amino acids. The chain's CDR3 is CASSQADERQYNEQFF. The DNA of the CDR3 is TGCGCCAGCAGCCAAGCCGACGAGCGGCAATACAATGAGCAGTTCTTC.

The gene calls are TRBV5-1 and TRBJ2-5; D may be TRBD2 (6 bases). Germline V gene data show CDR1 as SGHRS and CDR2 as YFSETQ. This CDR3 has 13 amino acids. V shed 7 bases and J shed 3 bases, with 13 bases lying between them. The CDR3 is CASGDPGEETQYF. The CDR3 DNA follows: TGCGCCAGCGGGGATCCGGGGGAAGAGACCCAGTACTTC.

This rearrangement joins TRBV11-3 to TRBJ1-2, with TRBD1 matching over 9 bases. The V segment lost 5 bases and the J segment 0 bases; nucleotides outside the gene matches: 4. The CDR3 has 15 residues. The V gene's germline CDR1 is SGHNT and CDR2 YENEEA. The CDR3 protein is CASSVGQGTNYGYTF. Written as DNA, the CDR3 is TGTGCCAGCAGCGTGGGACAGGGAACTAACTATGGCTACACCTTC.

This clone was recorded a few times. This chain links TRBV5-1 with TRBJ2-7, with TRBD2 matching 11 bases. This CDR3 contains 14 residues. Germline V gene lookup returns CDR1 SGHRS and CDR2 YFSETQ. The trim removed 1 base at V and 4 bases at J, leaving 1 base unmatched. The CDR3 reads CASSLTSGSYEQYF. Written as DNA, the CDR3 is TGCGCCAGCAGCTTGACTAGCGGGAGTTACGAGCAGTACTTC.

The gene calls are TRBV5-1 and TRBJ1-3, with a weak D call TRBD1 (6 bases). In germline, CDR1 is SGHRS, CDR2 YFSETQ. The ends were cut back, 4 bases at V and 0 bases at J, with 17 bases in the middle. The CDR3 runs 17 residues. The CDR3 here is CASSPGGGPSSGNTIYF. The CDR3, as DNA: TGCGCCAGCAGCCCGGGCGGGGGCCCCTCCTCTGGAAACACCATATATTTT.

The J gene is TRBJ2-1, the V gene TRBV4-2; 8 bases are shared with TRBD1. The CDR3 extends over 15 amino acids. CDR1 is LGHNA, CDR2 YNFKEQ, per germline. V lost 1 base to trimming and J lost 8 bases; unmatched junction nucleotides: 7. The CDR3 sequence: CASSQAPGGVHEQFF. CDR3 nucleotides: TGTGCCAGCAGCCAAGCCCCAGGGGGCGTACATGAGCAGTTCTTC.

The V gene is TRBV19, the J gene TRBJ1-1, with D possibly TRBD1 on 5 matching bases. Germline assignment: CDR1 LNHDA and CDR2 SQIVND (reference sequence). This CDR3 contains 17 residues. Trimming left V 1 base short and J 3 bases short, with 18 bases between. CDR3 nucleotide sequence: TGTGCCAGTAGTATAGGTCAGGGAAGGGCCGGGTACACTGAAGCTTTCTTT. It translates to CASSIGQGRAGYTEAFF.

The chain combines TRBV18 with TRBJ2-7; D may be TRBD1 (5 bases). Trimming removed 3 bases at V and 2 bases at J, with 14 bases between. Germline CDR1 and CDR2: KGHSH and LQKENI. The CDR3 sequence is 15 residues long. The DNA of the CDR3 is TGTGCCAGCTCACCTCAGGGCCCGCAGACCTACGAGCAGTACTTC. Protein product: CASSPQGPQTYEQYF.

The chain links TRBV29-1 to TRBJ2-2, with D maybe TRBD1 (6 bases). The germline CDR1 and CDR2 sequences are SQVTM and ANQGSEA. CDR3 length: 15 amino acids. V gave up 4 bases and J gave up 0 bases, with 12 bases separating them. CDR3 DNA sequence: TGCAGCGTTGGGGGGCAGGGTCCGAACACCGGGGAGCTGTTTTTT. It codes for CSVGGQGPNTGELFF.

CDR3 loop: CASSPLGQGDGNTIYF. The CDR3 DNA is TGTGCCAGCAGCCCCTTGGGACAGGGTGACGGAAACACCATATATTTT. This chain links TRBV3-1 (or the pseudogene TRBV3-2) with TRBJ1-3; 9 bases align to TRBD1. This CDR3 contains 16 residues. The J segment lost 4 bases and the V segment lost 4 bases, leaving 8 bases of the junction unmatched. Germline loops: CDR1 LGHDT, CDR2 YNNKEL (reference sequence).

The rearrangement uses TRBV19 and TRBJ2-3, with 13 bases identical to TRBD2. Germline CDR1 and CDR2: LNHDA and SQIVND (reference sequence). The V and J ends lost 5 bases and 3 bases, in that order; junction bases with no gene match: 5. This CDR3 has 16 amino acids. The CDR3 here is CASSPGTSGMTDTQYF. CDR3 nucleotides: TGTGCCAGTAGTCCCGGGACTAGCGGGATGACAGATACGCAGTATTTT.

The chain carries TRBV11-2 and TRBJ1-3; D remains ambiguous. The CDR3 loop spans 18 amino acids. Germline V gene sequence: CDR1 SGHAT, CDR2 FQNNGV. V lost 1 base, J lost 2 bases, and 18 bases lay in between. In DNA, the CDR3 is TGTGCCAGCAGCTTAGTTTTCCAGTTTTTTGGAGCTGGAAACACCATATATTTT. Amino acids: CASSLVFQFFGAGNTIYF.

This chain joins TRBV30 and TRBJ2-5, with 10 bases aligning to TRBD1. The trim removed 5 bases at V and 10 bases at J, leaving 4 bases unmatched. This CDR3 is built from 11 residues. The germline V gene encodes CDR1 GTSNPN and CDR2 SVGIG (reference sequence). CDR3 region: CAWGGDRGQYF. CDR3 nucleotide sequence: TGTGCCTGGGGGGGGGACAGGGGCCAGTACTTC.

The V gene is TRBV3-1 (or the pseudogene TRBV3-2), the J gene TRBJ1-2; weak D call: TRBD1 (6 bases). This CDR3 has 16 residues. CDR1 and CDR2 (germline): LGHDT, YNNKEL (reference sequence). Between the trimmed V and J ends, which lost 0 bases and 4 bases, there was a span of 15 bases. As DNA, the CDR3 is TGTGCCAGCAGCCAAGATTCGGCGGGGGGCCTCTATGGCTACACCTTC. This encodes CASSQDSAGGLYGYTF.